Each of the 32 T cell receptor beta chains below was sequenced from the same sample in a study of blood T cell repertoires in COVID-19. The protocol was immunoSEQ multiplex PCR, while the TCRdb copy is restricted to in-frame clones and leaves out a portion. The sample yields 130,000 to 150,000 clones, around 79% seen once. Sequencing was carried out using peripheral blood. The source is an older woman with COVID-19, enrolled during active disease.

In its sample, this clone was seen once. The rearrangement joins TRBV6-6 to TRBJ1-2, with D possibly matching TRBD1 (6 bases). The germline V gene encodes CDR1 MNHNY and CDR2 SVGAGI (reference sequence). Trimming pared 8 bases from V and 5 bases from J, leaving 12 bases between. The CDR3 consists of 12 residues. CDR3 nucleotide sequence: TGTGCCAGCTCGCCAGGGACATATGGCTACACCTTC. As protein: CASSPGTYGYTF.

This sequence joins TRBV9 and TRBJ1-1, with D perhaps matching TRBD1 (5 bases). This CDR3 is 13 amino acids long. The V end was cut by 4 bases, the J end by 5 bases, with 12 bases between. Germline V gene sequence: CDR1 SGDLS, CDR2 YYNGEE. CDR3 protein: CASSPHGGTEAFF. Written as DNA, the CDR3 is TGTGCCAGCAGCCCGCATGGGGGGACTGAAGCTTTCTTT.

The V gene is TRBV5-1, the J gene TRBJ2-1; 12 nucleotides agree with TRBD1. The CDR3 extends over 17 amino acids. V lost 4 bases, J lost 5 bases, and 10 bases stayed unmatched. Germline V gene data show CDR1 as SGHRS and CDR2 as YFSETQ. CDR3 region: CASSRGTGGGGDNEQFF. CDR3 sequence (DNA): TGCGCCAGCAGCCGCGGGACAGGGGGCGGGGGTGACAATGAGCAGTTCTTC.

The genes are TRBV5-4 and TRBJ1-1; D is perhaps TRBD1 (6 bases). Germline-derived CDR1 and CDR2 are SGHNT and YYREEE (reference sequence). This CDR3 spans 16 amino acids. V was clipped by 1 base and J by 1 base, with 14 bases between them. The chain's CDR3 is CASSLPTGGANTEAFF. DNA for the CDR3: TGTGCCAGCAGCTTGCCGACCGGGGGGGCGAACACTGAAGCTTTCTTT.

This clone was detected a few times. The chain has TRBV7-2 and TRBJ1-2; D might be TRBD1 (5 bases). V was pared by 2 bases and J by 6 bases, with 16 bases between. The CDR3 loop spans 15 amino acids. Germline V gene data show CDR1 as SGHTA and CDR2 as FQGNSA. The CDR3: CASSLFRDAGDGYTF. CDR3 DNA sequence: TGTGCCAGCAGCTTATTTCGAGATGCGGGGGATGGCTACACCTTC.

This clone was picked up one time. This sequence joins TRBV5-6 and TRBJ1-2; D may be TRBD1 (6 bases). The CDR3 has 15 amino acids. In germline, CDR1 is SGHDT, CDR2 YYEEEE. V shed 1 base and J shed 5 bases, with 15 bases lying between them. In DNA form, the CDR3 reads TGTGCCAGCAGCTTGAATGGGGGGGCGCGTTATGGCTACACCTTC. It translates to CASSLNGGARYGYTF.

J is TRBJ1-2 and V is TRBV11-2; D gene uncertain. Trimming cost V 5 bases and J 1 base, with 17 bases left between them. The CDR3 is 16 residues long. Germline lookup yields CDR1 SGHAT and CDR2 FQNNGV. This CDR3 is CASSDYRGPYNYGYTF. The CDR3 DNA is TGTGCCAGCAGCGACTACCGCGGACCCTATAACTATGGCTACACCTTC.

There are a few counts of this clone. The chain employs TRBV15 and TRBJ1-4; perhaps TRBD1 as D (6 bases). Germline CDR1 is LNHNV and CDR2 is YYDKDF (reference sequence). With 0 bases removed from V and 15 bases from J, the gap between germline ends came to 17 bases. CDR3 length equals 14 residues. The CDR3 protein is CATSRDFTGTIMFF. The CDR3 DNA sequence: TGTGCCACCAGCAGAGATTTTACAGGGACAATAATGTTTTTT.

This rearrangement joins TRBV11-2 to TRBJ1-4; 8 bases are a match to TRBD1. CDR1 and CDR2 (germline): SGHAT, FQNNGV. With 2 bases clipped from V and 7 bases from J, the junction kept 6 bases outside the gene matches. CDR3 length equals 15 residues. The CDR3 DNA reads TGTGCCAGCAGCTTACGGGGACAGGACGGTGAAAAACTGTTTTTT. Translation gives CASSLRGQDGEKLFF.

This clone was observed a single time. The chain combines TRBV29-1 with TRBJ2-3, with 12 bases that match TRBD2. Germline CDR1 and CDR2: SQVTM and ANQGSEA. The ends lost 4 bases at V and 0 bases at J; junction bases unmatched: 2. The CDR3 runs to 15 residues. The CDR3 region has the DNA TGCAGCGTTGGGACTAGCGGGGCGAGCACAGATACGCAGTATTTT. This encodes CSVGTSGASTDTQYF.

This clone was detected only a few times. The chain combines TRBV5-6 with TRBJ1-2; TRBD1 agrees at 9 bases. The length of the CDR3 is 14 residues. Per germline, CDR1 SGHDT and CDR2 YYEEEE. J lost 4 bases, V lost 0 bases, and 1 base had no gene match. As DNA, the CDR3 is TGTGCCAGCAGCTTGGGACAGGGGGTCTATGGCTACACCTTC. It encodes CASSLGQGVYGYTF. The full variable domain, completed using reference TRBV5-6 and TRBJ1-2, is DAGVTQSPTHLIKTRGQQVTLRCSPKSGHDTVSWYQQALGQGPQFIFQYYEEEERQRGNFPDRFSGHQFPNYSSELNVNALLLGDSALYLCASSLGQGVYGYTFGSGTRLTVV.

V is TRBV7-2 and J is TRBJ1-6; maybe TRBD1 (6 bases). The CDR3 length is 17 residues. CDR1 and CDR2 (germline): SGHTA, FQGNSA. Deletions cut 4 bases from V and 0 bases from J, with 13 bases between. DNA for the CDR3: TGTGCCAGCAGCTCTCCAGGGGCGAGCTCCTATAATTCACCCCTCCACTTT. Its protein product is CASSSPGASSYNSPLHF.

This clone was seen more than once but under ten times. DNA for the CDR3: TGTGCCAGCAGTCTTCAGGGTTACACCGGGGAGCTGTTTTTT. Translation: CASSLQGYTGELFF. The chain recombines TRBV2 with TRBJ2-2; weak D call: TRBD1 (5 bases). The CDR3 extends over 14 amino acids. Germline CDR1 reads SNHLY; CDR2 reads FYNNEI. Trimming left V 5 bases short and J 3 bases short, with 10 bases between.

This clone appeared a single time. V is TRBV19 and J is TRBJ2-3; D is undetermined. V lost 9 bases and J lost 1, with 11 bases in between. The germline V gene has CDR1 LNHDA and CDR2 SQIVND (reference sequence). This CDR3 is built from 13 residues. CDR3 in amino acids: CASESRGTDTQYF. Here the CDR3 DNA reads TGTGCCAGCGAGTCCCGGGGCACAGATACGCAGTATTTT. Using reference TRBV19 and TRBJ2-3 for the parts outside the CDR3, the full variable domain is DGGITQSPKYLFRKEGQNVTLSCEQNLNHDAMYWYRQDPGQGLRLIYYSQIVNDFQKGDIAEGYSVSREKKESFPLTVTSAQKNPTAFYLCASESRGTDTQYFGPGTRLTVL.

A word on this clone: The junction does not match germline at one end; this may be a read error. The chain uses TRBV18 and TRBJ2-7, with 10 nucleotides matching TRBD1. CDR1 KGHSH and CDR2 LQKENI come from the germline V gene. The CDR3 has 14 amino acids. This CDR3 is CASHTGTGDYQQYF. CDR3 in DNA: TGTGCCAGCCATACAGGGACAGGGGACTACCAGCAGTACTTC.

CDR3 sequence: CASTPELNTEAFF. In DNA, the CDR3 is TGTGCCAGCACCCCCGAGCTGAACACTGAAGCTTTCTTT. The chain joins TRBV6-5 to TRBJ1-1, with no clear D. The CDR3 has 13 amino acids. The germline V and J ends were trimmed by 7 bases and 0 bases, with 9 bases remaining between them. CDR1 MNHEY and CDR2 SVGAGI come from the germline V gene.

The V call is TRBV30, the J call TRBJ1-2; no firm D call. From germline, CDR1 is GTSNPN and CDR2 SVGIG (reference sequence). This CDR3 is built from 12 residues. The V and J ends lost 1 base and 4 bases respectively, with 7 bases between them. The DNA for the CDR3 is TGTGCCTGGAGTGCCGGTACCTATGGCTACACCTTC. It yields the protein CAWSAGTYGYTF.

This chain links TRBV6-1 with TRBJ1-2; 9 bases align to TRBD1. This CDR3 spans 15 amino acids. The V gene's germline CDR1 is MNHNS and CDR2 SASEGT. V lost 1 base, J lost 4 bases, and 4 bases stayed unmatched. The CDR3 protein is CASSEGGQGTYGYTF. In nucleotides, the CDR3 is TGTGCCAGCAGTGAAGGAGGACAGGGGACCTATGGCTACACCTTC.

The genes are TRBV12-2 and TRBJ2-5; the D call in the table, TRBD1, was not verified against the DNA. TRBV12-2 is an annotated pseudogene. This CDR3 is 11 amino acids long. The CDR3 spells CASRFHRSPYF. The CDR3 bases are TGTGCAAGTCGCTTTCACAGGAGCCCGTACTTC.

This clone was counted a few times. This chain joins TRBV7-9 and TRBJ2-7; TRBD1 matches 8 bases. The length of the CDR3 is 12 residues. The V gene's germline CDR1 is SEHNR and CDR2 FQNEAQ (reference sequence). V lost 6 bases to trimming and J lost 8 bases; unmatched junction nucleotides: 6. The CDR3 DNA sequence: TGTGCCAGCAGTATCGGACAGGGACAGCAGTACTTC. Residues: CASSIGQGQQYF.

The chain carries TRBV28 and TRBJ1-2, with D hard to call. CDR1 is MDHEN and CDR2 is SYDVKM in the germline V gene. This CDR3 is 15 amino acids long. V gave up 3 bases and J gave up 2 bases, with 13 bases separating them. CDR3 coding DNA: TGTGCCAGCAGTTTGGTGGAAGGGAGGAACTATGGCTACACCTTC. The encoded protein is CASSLVEGRNYGYTF.

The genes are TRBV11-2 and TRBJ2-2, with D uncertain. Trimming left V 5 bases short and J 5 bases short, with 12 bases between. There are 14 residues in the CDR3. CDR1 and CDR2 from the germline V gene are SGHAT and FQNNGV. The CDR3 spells CASSRGRVTGELFF. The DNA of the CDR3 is TGTGCCAGCAGCCGAGGTCGGGTAACCGGGGAGCTGTTTTTT.

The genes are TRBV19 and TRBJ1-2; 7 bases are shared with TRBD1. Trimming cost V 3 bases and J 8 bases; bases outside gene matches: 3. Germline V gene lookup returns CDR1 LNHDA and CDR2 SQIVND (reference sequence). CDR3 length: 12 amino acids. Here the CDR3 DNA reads TGTGCCAGTAGTATGAGACAGGGCGGCTACACCTTC. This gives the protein CASSMRQGGYTF.

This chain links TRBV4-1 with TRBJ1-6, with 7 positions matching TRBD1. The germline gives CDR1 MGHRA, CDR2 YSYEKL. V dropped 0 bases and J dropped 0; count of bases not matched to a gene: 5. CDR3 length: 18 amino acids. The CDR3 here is CASSQETGKSSYNSPLHF. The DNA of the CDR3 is TGCGCCAGCAGCCAAGAGACAGGGAAGAGCTCCTATAATTCACCCCTCCACTTT.

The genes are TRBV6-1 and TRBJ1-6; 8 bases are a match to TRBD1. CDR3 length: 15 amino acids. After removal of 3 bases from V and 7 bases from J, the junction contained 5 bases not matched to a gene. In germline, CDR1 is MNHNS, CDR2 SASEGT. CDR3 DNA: TGTGCCAGCAGTGACGTGACAGGGGCAAATTCACCCCTCCACTTT. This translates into CASSDVTGANSPLHF.

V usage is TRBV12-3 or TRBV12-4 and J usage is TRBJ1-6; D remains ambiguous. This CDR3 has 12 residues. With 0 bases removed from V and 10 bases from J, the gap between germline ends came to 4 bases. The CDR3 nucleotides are TGTGCCAGCAGTTTAGCCCCATCACCCCTCCACTTT. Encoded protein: CASSLAPSPLHF.

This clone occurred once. The CDR3 DNA sequence: TGTGCCAGCAGCTACCTAGGTGTCAGGGTCAACACTGAAGCTTTCTTT. Translation: CASSYLGVRVNTEAFF. V is TRBV5-6 and J is TRBJ1-1, with a possible D match to TRBD1 (5 bases). The CDR3 contains 16 residues. The V and J ends lost 3 bases and 2 bases respectively, with 17 bases between them. Germline V gives CDR1 SGHDT, CDR2 YYEEEE.

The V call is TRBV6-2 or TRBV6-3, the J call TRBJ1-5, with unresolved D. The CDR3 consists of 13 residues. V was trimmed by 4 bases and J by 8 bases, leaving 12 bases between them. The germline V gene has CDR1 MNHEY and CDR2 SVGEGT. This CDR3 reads CASSSYRTEPQHF. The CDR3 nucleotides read TGTGCCAGCAGTTCTTACCGCACAGAGCCCCAGCATTTT.

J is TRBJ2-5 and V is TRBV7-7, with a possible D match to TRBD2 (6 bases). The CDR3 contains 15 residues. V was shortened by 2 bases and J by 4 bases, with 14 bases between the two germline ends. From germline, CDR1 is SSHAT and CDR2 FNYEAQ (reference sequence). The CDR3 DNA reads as TGTGCCAGCAGCTTAAACGGGGGAACCAGAGAGACCCAGTACTTC. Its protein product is CASSLNGGTRETQYF.

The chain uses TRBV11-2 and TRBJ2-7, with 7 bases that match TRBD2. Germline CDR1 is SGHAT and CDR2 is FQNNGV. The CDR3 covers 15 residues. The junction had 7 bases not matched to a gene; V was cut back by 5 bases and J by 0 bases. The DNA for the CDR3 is TGTGCCAGCAGCCCCAGCGGGGCCAGCTCCTACGAGCAGTACTTC. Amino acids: CASSPSGASSYEQYF.

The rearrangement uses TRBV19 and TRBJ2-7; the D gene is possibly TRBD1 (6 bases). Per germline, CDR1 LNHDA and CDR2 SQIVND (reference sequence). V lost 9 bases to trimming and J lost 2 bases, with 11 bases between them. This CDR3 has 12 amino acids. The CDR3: CASGQSTYEQYF. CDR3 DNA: TGTGCCAGCGGACAGAGCACCTACGAGCAGTACTTC.

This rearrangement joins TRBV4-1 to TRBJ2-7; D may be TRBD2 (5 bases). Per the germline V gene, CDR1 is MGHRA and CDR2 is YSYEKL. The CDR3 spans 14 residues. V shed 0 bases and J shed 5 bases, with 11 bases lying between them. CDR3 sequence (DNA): TGCGCCAGCAGCCAAGATCGGGGTAGAAACGAGCAGTACTTC. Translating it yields CASSQDRGRNEQYF.